The 25 T cell receptor beta chains below were found in one sample sequenced in a study of T cell responses to AZD1222 COVID-19 vaccine. Clones were read by immunoSEQ multiplex PCR, and TCRdb kept only the in-frame ones, dropping some. The profile shows about 100,000 clones, about 89% of them singletons. The sequencing here drew on peripheral blood, taken on day 0 of MenACWY control vaccination. These receptor sequences come from an adult in good health.

The J gene is TRBJ1-1, the V gene TRBV4-3; no clear D. Between the trimmed V and J ends, which lost 3 bases and 1 base, there was a span of 6 bases. The CDR3 loop spans 13 amino acids. Germline CDR1 and CDR2: LGHNA and YSLEER. The CDR3 is CASSHNKNTEAFF. CDR3 nucleotides: TGCGCCAGCAGCCATAACAAGAACACTGAAGCTTTCTTT.

The rearrangement links TRBV28 to TRBJ2-3; 9 bases align to TRBD2. The CDR3 has 16 amino acids. Trimming took 5 bases from V and 3 from J; bases not matched to a gene: 9. Germline CDR1 MDHEN, CDR2 SYDVKM. CDR3: CASSGRLAEITDTQYF. The CDR3 bases are TGTGCCAGCAGTGGAAGACTAGCGGAGATAACAGATACGCAGTATTTT.

In this sample, this clone turned up a few times. This chain connects TRBV6-5 to TRBJ1-5; possible D gene TRBD1, 5 bases. This CDR3 spans 14 amino acids. Deletions cut 2 bases from V and 3 bases from J, with 8 bases between. Germline V gives CDR1 MNHEY, CDR2 SVGAGI. CDR3 sequence: CASSYGGLNQPQHF. In nucleotides, the CDR3 is TGTGCCAGCAGTTACGGGGGTCTCAATCAGCCCCAGCATTTT.

The rearrangement joins TRBV5-1 to TRBJ2-5; D gene unclear. The CDR3 is 12 residues long. Germline CDR1 and CDR2: SGHRS and YFSETQ. Trimming removed 0 bases at V and 2 bases at J, with 2 bases between. The CDR3 region is CASSLDQETQYF. CDR3 nucleotides: TGCGCCAGCAGCTTGGATCAAGAGACCCAGTACTTC.

A few counts support this clone. The genes are TRBV10-3 and TRBJ2-2, with a weak D call TRBD2 (6 bases). The CDR3 sequence is 18 residues long. The ends were cut back, 1 base at V and 4 bases at J, with 19 bases in the middle. In germline, CDR1 is ENHRY, CDR2 SYGVKD. CDR3 region: CAISEFSLYRGITGELFF. The CDR3 bases are TGTGCCATCAGTGAGTTCTCCCTTTATCGGGGGATCACCGGGGAGCTGTTTTTT.

This clone was recorded once. The gene calls are TRBV19 and TRBJ1-1, with 7 bases matching TRBD1. This CDR3 has 12 residues. Germline V gene data show CDR1 as LNHDA and CDR2 as SQIVND (reference sequence). V lost 2 bases and J lost 8; bases outside the gene matches: 2. CDR3 region: CASSISDREAFF. CDR3 coding DNA: TGTGCCAGTAGTATATCGGACAGGGAAGCTTTCTTT.

This sequence joins TRBV2 and TRBJ1-6, with 7 bases matching TRBD1. The CDR3 totals 14 residues. In germline, CDR1 is SNHLY, CDR2 FYNNEI. V lost 5 bases, J lost 6 bases, and 4 bases stayed unmatched. Written as DNA, the CDR3 is TGTGCCAGCAGTAACAGGGGCGCTAATTCACCCCTCCACTTT. Its translation is CASSNRGANSPLHF.

This clone was counted only a few times. This chain links TRBV5-6 with TRBJ2-7; D might be TRBD2 (5 bases). CDR3 length: 15 amino acids. Trimming cost V 3 bases and J 3 bases, with 16 bases left between them. CDR1 is SGHDT, CDR2 YYEEEE, per germline. Here the CDR3 DNA reads TGTGCCAGCAGCTACGAACCGGGTGCGGGCTACGAGCAGTACTTC. This translates into CASSYEPGAGYEQYF. The full variable domain, completed using reference TRBV5-6 and TRBJ2-7, is DAGVTQSPTHLIKTRGQQVTLRCSPKSGHDTVSWYQQALGQGPQFIFQYYEEEERQRGNFPDRFSGHQFPNYSSELNVNALLLGDSALYLCASSYEPGAGYEQYFGPGTRLTVT.

The J gene is TRBJ2-7, the V gene TRBV24-1; the match to TRBD1 covers 7 bases. This CDR3 region has 13 residues. V lost 6 bases, J lost 5 bases, and 6 bases stayed unmatched. The germline V gene has CDR1 KGHDR and CDR2 SFDVKD. In nucleotides, the CDR3 is TGTGCCACCAGTCATGGGACAGCAAACGAGCAGTACTTC. The encoded protein is CATSHGTANEQYF.

The CDR3 is CSVPRGGSTDTQYF. CDR3 sequence (DNA): TGCAGCGTTCCAAGGGGGGGAAGCACAGATACGCAGTATTTT. The chain recombines TRBV29-1 with TRBJ2-3, with D possibly being TRBD2 (7 bases). V gave up 5 bases and J gave up 0 bases, with 12 bases separating them. CDR1 is SQVTM and CDR2 is ANQGSEA in the germline V gene. The CDR3 runs 14 residues.

V is TRBV11-2 and J is TRBJ2-7; 7 bases match TRBD2. Looked up from germline, CDR1 is SGHAT and CDR2 is FQNNGV. The CDR3 consists of 13 residues. Trimming at V came to 5 bases and at J to 13 bases, leaving 14 bases not matched to a gene. The CDR3 spells CASSALAVGTNYF. The CDR3 nucleotides read TGTGCCAGCAGCGCCCTAGCCGTCGGGACTAACTACTTC.

The chain is built from TRBV19 and TRBJ2-7; the D is unclear. The V gene's germline CDR1 is LNHDA and CDR2 SQIVND (reference sequence). V lost 5 bases to trimming and J lost 3 bases, with 11 bases between them. The CDR3 is 13 residues long. The CDR3 region is CASSRPGDYEQYF. The DNA of the CDR3 is TGTGCCAGTAGTCGACCTGGGGACTACGAGCAGTACTTC.

Regarding this clone: One end of the junction is discordant with germline, which a read error may explain. V and J are TRBV7-7 and TRBJ2-3; D is perhaps TRBD2 (6 bases). CDR3 length: 14 residues. Germline V gives CDR1 SSHAT, CDR2 FNYEAQ (reference sequence). CDR3 sequence: CASSPGTSTDTQYF. CDR3 bases: TGTGCTAGCAGCCCCGGGACTAGCACAGATACGCAGTATTTT.

This rearrangement joins TRBV6-5 to TRBJ1-4; D is possibly TRBD1 (5 bases). This CDR3 is built from 15 residues. Trimming cost V 6 bases and J 6 bases, with 17 bases left between them. Germline lookup yields CDR1 MNHEY and CDR2 SVGAGI. The CDR3 spells CASSPTGVVYEKLFF. In nucleotides, the CDR3 is TGTGCCAGCAGCCCCACGGGGGTTGTATATGAAAAACTGTTTTTT.

This chain links TRBV5-4 with TRBJ2-5; TRBD1 aligns across 7 bases. J gave up 2 bases and V 0 bases, and 1 base lay outside the gene matches. Germline loops: CDR1 SGHNT, CDR2 YYREEE (reference sequence). The CDR3 runs to 14 residues. As DNA, the CDR3 is TGTGCCAGCAGCTTGGAGACAGGGCAAGAGACCCAGTACTTC. Translation gives CASSLETGQETQYF.

This clone came up once. The V call is TRBV5-4, the J call TRBJ2-1; 10 nucleotides align to TRBD2. There are 18 residues in the CDR3. Germline CDR1 is SGHNT and CDR2 is YYREEE (reference sequence). The junction had 16 bases not matched to a gene; V was cut back by 3 bases and J by 7 bases. In nucleotides, the CDR3 is TGTGCCAGCAGCTCCGCTAGCCGAGCGGGGGGGTCTGGAAATGAGCAGTTCTTC. As protein: CASSSASRAGGSGNEQFF.

V is TRBV5-5 and J is TRBJ2-2; D may be TRBD1 (6 bases). In germline, CDR1 is SGHKS, CDR2 YYEKEE (reference sequence). The ends were cut back, 4 bases at V and 7 bases at J, with 14 bases in the middle. CDR3 length equals 14 residues. The CDR3 loop reads CASSHQGSGGELFF. Written as DNA, the CDR3 is TGTGCCAGCAGCCATCAGGGGTCGGGCGGGGAGCTGTTTTTT.

Only a few counts were recorded for this clone. The V gene is TRBV7-2, the J gene TRBJ2-7; 7 nucleotides agree with TRBD1. V lost 3 bases and J lost 4; bases outside the gene matches: 6. Germline loops: CDR1 SGHTA, CDR2 FQGNSA. The CDR3 spans 14 residues. The CDR3 region has the DNA TGTGCCAGCAGCTTCCCGGGACAGAATTACGAGCAGTACTTC. Amino acids: CASSFPGQNYEQYF.

This chain links TRBV12-1 with TRBJ2-1; no check of the table's D call, TRBD2, against the DNA was made. TRBV12-1 is noted as a pseudogene. The CDR3 runs 15 residues. The CDR3 protein is CASSPMGLAGNEQFF. CDR3 DNA sequence: TGTGCCAGCAGCCCGATGGGACTAGCGGGAAATGAGCAGTTCTTC.

This clone was observed a handful of times. This sequence joins TRBV6-5 and TRBJ1-1; TRBD1 is a possible D gene (5 bases). The length of the CDR3 is 14 residues. V lost 10 bases and J 7 bases, leaving 22 bases between the germline ends. The germline V gene encodes CDR1 MNHEY and CDR2 SVGAGI. Here the CDR3 DNA reads TGTGCCACTATCGACCAGACGGGGGATTTTGAAGCTTTCTTT. Translating gives CATIDQTGDFEAFF.

This clone was seen a handful of times. The J gene is TRBJ2-5, the V gene TRBV7-2, with 8 positions matching TRBD2. This CDR3 has 15 amino acids. Germline V gene data show CDR1 as SGHTA and CDR2 as FQGNSA. The V gene end was trimmed by 5 bases and the J gene end by 2 bases; junction bases not matched to a gene: 7. Here the CDR3 reads CASSRSGITQETQYF. The DNA for the CDR3 is TGTGCCAGCAGCCGTAGCGGGATTACTCAAGAGACCCAGTACTTC.

The chain joins TRBV6-1 to TRBJ2-7; D possibly corresponds to TRBD1 (6 bases). V lost 6 bases and J lost 8, with 14 bases in between. The CDR3 is 12 amino acids. CDR1 is MNHNS and CDR2 is SASEGT in the germline V gene. CDR3 region: CASSPDRFQQYF. DNA of the CDR3: TGTGCCAGCAGCCCCGACAGGTTCCAGCAGTACTTC.

The rearrangement links TRBV19 to TRBJ2-7, with 13 nucleotides matching TRBD2. Germline values: CDR1 LNHDA, CDR2 SQIVND (reference sequence). Unmatched junction bases numbered 16, after V lost 5 bases and J lost 3 bases. CDR3 length: 19 residues. The CDR3, as DNA: TGTGCCAGTAGTCTCAGGACTAGCGGGAGTGGAAGATGGGTCTACGAGCAGTACTTC. The encoded protein is CASSLRTSGSGRWVYEQYF.

This chain links TRBV7-9 with TRBJ2-7; D perhaps matches TRBD2 (5 bases). This CDR3 is built from 14 residues. V dropped 8 bases and J dropped 3 bases, with 17 bases sitting between them. Germline V gene data show CDR1 as SEHNR and CDR2 as FQNEAQ (reference sequence). The CDR3 DNA is TGTGCCAGCGAATTCACTCAAGGGAGCTACGAGCAGTACTTC. This translates into CASEFTQGSYEQYF.

Turning to this clone: Other nucleotide sequences from this sample produce the same CDR3. V gene TRBV19 combines with J gene TRBJ1-5; D uncertain. The CDR3 sequence is 12 residues long. Germline lookup yields CDR1 LNHDA and CDR2 SQIVND (reference sequence). V dropped 3 bases and J dropped 4 bases, with 4 bases sitting between them. CDR3 bases: TGTGCCAGTAGTATCGGGAATCAGCCCCAGCATTTT. Encoded protein: CASSIGNQPQHF.